This TCR beta chain is drawn from a study of beta chain features in type 1 diabetes. Findings of the study overall: Shorter TCRB CDR3s, moderately but significantly so, were found in Type 1 diabetes patients in all four CD4+ subsets.

Investigators reverse transcribed all isolated RNA, so they sequenced expressed TCRB transcripts. Repertoires were generated with immunoSEQ multiplex PCR, while TCRdb's copy carries only in-frame clones and drops some. Here the sample spans hundreds of thousands of clones, about 15% being singletons. CDR1 and CDR2 from the germline V gene are SGHRS and YFSETQ. V lost 4 bases to trimming and J lost 1 base; unmatched junction nucleotides: 11. The CDR3 is made up of 16 amino acids. A word on this clone: Its target is unknown.

This chain connects TRBV5-1 to TRBJ2-7, with 7 bases identical to TRBD1. This receptor was obtained from a man younger than 30 with type 1 diabetes. Sequenced input: naive CD4+ T cells from blood. As DNA, the CDR3 is TGCGCCAGCAGCGTAACAGGGGCCCGAGGATCCTACGAGCAGTACTTC. Translating gives CASSVTGARGSYEQYF.